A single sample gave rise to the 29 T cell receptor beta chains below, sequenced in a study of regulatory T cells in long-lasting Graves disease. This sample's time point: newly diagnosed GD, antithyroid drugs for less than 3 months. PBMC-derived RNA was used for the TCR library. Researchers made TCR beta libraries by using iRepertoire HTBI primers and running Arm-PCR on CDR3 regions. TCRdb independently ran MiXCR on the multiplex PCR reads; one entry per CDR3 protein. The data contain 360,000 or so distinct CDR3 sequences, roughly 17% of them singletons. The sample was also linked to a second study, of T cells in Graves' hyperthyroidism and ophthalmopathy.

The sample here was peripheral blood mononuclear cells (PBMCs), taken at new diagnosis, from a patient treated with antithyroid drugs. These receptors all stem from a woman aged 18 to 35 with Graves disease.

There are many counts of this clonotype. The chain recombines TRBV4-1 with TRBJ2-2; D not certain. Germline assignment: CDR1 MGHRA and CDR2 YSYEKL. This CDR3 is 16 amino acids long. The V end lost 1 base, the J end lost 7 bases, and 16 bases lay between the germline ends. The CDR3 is CASSQVDLVALGELFF. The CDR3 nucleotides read TGCGCCAGCAGCCAAGTAGACCTGGTAGCTCTCGGGGAGCTGTTTTTT.

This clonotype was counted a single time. CDR3 coding DNA: TGTGCCAGCAGCCCTATAGCGGGGGGGCCCAGGACAGATACGCAGTATTTT. This translates into CASSPIAGGPRTDTQYF. The chain employs TRBV3-1 and TRBJ2-3; 11 nucleotides align to TRBD2. Trimming at V came to 4 bases and at J to 3 bases, leaving 9 bases not matched to a gene. Germline values: CDR1 LGHDT, CDR2 YNNKEL (reference sequence). The CDR3 contains 17 residues.

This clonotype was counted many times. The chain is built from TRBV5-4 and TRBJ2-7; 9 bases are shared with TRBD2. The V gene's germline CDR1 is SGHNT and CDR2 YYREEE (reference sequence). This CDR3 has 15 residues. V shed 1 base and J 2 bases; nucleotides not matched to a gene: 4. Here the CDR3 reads CASSLMAGGAYEQYF. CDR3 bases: TGTGCCAGCAGCTTGATGGCGGGGGGGGCCTACGAGCAGTACTTC.

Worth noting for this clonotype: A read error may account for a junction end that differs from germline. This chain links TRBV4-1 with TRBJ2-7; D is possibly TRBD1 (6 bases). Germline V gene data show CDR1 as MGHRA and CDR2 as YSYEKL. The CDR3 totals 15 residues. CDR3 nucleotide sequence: TGCGCCGGCAGCCCCCGGGACACAATAACCTACGAGCAGTACTTC. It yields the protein CAGSPRDTITYEQYF.

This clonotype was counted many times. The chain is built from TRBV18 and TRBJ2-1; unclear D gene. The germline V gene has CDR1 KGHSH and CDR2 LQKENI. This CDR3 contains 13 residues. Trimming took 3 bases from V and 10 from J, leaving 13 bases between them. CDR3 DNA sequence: TGTGCCAGCTCACCTGAAAATTCTCTAGAGCAGTTCTTC. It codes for CASSPENSLEQFF.

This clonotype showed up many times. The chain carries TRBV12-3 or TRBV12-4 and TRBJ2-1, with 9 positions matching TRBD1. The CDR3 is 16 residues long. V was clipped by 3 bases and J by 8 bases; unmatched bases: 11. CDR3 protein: CASSFGPGQGGDEQFF. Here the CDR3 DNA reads TGTGCCAGCAGTTTTGGACCGGGACAGGGAGGCGATGAGCAGTTCTTC.

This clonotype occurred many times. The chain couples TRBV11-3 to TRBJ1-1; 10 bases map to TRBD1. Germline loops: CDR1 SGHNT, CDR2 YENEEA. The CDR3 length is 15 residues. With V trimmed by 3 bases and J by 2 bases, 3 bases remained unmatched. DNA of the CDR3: TGTGCCAGCAGCTTGGGACAGGGGAGAAACACTGAAGCTTTCTTT. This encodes CASSLGQGRNTEAFF.

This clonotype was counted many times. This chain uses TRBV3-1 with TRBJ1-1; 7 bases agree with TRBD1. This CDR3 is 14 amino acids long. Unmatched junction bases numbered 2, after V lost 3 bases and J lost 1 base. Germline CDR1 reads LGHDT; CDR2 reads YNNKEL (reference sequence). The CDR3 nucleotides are TGTGCCAGCAGCCAGCGACAGGGGAACACTGAAGCTTTCTTT. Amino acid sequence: CASSQRQGNTEAFF.

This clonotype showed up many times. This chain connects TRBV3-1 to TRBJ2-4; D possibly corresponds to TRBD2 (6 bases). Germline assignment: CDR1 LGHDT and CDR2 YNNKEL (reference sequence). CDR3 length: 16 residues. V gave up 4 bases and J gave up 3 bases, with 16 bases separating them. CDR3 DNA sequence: TGTGCCAGCAGCCTTTATCGGGGGTTGGGCAAAAACATTCAGTACTTC. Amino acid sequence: CASSLYRGLGKNIQYF. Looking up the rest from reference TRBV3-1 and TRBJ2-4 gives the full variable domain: DTAVSQTPKYLVTQMGNDKSIKCEQNLGHDTMYWYKQDSKKFLKIMFSYNNKELIINETVPNRFSPKSPDKAHLNLHINSLELGDSAVYFCASSLYRGLGKNIQYFGAGTRLSVL.

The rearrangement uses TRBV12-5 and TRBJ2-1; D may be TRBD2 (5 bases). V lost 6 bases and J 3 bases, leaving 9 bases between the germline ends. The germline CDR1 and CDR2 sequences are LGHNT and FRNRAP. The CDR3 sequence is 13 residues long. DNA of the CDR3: TGTGCTAGTGGGGCGGGTGTCTACAATGAGCAGTTCTTC. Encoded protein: CASGAGVYNEQFF.

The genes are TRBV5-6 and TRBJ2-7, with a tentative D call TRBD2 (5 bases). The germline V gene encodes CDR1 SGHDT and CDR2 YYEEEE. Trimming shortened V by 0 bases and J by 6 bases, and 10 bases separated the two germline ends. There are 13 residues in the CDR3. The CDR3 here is CASSLVGVREQYF. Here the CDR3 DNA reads TGTGCCAGCAGCTTGGTCGGGGTCCGCGAGCAGTACTTC.

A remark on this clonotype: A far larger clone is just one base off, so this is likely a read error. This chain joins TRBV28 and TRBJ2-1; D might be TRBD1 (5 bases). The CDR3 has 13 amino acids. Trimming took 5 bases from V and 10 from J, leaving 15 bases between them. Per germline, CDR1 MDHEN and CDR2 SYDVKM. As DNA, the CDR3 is TGTGCCAGCAGTAGCAGGGTCTCCTACGAGCAGTTCTTC. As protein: CASSSRVSYEQFF.

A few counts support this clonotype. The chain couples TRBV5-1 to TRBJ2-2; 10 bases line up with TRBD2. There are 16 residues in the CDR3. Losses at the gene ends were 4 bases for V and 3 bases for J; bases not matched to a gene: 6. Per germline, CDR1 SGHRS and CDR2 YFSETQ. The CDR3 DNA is TGCGCCAGCAGCGGACTAGCGGAATTGGACACCGGGGAGCTGTTTTTT. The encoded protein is CASSGLAELDTGELFF. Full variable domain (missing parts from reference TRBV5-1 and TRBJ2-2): KAGVTQTPRYLIKTRGQQVTLSCSPISGHRSVSWYQQTPGQGLQFLFEYFSETQRNKGNFPGRFSGRQFSNSRSEMNVSTLELGDSALYLCASSGLAELDTGELFFGEGSRLTVL.

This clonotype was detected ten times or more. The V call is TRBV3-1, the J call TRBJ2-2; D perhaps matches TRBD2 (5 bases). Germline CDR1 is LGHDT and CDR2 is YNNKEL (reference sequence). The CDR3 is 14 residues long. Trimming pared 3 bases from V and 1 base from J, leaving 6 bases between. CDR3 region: CASSHGMNTGELFF. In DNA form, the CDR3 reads TGTGCCAGCAGCCACGGGATGAACACCGGGGAGCTGTTTTTT.

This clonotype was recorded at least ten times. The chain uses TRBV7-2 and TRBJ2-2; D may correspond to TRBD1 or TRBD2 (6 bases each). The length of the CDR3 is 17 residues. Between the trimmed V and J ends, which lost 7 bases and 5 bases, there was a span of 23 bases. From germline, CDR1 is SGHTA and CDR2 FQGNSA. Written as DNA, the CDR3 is TGTGCCAGCACCAATCGAGGGGGAGGTCAGGGAACCGGGGAGCTGTTTTTT. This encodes CASTNRGGGQGTGELFF.

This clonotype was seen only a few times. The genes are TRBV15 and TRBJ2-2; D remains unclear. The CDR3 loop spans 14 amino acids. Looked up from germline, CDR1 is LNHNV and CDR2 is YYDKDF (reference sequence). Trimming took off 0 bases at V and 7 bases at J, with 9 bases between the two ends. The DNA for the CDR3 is TGTGCCACCAGCAGAGATTTCCCCCTCGGGGAGCTGTTTTTT. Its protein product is CATSRDFPLGELFF. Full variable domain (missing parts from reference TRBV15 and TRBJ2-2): DAMVIQNPRYQVTQFGKPVTLSCSQTLNHNVMYWYQQKSSQAPKLLFHYYDKDFNNEADTPDNFQSRRPNTSFCFLDIRSPGLGDTAMYLCATSRDFPLGELFFGEGSRLTVL.

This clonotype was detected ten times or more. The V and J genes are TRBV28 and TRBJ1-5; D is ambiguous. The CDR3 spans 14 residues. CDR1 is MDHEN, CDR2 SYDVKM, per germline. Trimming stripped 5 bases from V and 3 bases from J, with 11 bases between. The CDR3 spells CASSEAEVNQPQHF. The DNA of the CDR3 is TGTGCCAGCAGTGAGGCAGAAGTCAATCAGCCCCAGCATTTT. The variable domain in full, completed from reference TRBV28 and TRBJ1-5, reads DVKVTQSSRYLVKRTGEKVFLECVQDMDHENMFWYRQDPGLGLRLIYFSYDVKMKEKGDIPEGYSVSREKKERFSLILESASTNQTSMYLCASSEAEVNQPQHFGDGTRLSIL.

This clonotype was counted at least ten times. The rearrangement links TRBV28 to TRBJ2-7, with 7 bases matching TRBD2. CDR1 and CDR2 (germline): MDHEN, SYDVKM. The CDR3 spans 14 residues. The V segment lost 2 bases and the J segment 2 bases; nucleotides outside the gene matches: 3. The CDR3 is CASSLRGVPYEQYF. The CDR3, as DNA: TGTGCCAGCAGTTTACGGGGGGTCCCCTACGAGCAGTACTTC.

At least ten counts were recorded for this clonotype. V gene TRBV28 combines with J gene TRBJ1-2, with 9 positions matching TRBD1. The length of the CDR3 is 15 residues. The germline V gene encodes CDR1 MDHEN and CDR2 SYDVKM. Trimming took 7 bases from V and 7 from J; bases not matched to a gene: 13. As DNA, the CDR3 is TGTGCCAGCACCCTTTTGGTGGGACAGGGATCTGGCTACACCTTC. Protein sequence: CASTLLVGQGSGYTF.

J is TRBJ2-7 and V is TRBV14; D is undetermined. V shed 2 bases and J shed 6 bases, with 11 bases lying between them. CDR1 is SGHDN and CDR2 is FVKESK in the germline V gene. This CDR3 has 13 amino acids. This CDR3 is CASSQMGTPEQYF. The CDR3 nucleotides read TGTGCCAGCAGCCAAATGGGAACACCCGAGCAGTACTTC.

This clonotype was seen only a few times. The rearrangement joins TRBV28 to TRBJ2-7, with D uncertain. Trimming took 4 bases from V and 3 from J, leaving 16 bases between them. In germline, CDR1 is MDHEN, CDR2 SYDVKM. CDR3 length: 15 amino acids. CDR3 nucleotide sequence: TGTGCCAGCAGTTCTAAGACATACCTAGGCTACGAGCAGTACTTC. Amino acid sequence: CASSSKTYLGYEQYF.

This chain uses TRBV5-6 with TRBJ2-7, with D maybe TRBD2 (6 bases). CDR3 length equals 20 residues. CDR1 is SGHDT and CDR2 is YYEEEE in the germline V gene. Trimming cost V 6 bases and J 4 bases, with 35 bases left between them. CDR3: CASTSSLPGLFTTLPYEQYF. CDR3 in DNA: TGTGCCAGCACCTCTTCCTTACCGGGACTCTTTACAACCCTGCCTTACGAGCAGTACTTC.

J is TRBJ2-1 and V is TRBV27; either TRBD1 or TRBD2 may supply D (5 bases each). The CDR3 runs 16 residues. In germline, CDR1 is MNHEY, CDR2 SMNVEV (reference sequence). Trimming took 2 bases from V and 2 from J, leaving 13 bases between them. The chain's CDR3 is CASSLTGRGAYNEQFF. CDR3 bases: TGTGCCAGCAGTTTAACTGGGAGAGGGGCCTACAATGAGCAGTTCTTC.

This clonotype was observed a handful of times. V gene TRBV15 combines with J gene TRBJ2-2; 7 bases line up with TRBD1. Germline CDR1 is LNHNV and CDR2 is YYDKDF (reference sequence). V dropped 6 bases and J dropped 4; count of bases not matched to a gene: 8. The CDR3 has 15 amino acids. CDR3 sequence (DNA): TGTGCCACCAGTACCGACAGGGCGGTCACCGGGGAGCTGTTTTTT. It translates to CATSTDRAVTGELFF.

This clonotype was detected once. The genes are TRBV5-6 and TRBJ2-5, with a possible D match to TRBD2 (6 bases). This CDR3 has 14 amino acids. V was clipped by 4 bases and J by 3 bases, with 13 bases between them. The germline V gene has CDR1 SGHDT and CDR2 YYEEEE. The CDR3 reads CASSGGDAEETQYF. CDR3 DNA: TGTGCCAGCAGCGGCGGGGACGCAGAAGAGACCCAGTACTTC.

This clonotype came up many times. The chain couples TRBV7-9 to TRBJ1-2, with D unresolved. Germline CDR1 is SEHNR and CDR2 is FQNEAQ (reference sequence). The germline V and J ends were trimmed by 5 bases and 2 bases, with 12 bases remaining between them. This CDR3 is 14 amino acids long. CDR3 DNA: TGTGCCAGCAGCCACCCTATGGAGAACTATGGCTACACCTTC. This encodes CASSHPMENYGYTF.

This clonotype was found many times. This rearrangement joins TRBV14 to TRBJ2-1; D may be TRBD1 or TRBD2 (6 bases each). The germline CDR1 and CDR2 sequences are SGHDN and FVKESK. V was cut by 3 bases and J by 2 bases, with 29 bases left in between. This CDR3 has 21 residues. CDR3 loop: CASSHWKHGTSRDKPYNEQFF. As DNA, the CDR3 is TGTGCCAGCAGCCATTGGAAGCATGGGACCTCGCGGGACAAGCCCTACAATGAGCAGTTCTTC.

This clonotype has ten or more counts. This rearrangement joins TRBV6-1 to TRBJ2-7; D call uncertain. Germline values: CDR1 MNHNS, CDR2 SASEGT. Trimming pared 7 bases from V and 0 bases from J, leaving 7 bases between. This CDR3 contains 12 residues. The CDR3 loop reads CASKTLSYEQYF. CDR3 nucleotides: TGTGCCAGCAAGACGCTCTCCTACGAGCAGTACTTC.

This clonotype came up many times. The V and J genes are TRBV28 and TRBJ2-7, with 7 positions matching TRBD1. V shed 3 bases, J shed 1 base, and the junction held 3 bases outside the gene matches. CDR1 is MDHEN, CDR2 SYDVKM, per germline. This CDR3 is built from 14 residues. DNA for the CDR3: TGTGCCAGCAGTTTGGTCAGGGGGTCCTACGAGCAGTACTTC. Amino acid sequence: CASSLVRGSYEQYF. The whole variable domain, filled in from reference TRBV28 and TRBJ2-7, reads DVKVTQSSRYLVKRTGEKVFLECVQDMDHENMFWYRQDPGLGLRLIYFSYDVKMKEKGDIPEGYSVSREKKERFSLILESASTNQTSMYLCASSLVRGSYEQYFGPGTRLTVT.